The rows below give T cell receptor beta chains drawn from one sample of a study of T cell responses to AZD1222 COVID-19 vaccine. Libraries were prepared by immunoSEQ multiplex PCR; TCRdb keeps only in-frame clonotypes and omits some of them. The profile shows 100,000 to 150,000 clones, approximately 85% of them singletons. The material sequenced was peripheral blood, taken 28 days after the second AZD1222 dose. The source of these receptors is an adult who received the AZD1222 COVID-19 vaccine. Both conserved end residues are trimmed from each CDR3. Fields, in order: CDR3 protein, V gene, CDR3 length.

CDR3 protein: ASSPQGNSNQPQH; V gene: TRBV6-5; CDR3 length: 13
CDR3 protein: ASSPTPGQGTEAF; V gene: TRBV18; CDR3 length: 13
CDR3 protein: ASFNRNTEAF; V gene: TRBV6-5; CDR3 length: 10
CDR3 protein: ASRGLGASEYGYT; V gene: TRBV27; CDR3 length: 13
CDR3 protein: ASSPRGYEQF; V gene: TRBV18; CDR3 length: 10
CDR3 protein: ASSQDNTGVGSPLH; V gene: TRBV4-3; CDR3 length: 14
CDR3 protein: ASSRTRGAATSGGYNEQF; V gene: TRBV4-1; CDR3 length: 18
CDR3 protein: ASSVGPDGDQY; V gene: TRBV9; CDR3 length: 11
CDR3 protein: AWRLLNTEAF; V gene: TRBV30; CDR3 length: 10
CDR3 protein: ASSSEGHTEAF; V gene: TRBV11-3; CDR3 length: 11
CDR3 protein: ASSPGTGNYEQY; V gene: TRBV9; CDR3 length: 12
CDR3 protein: ASSPGQGGTGELF; V gene: TRBV7-7; CDR3 length: 13
CDR3 protein: ASSLVNRNYGYT; V gene: TRBV5-4; CDR3 length: 12
CDR3 protein: ASGRRGDYEQY; V gene: TRBV13; CDR3 length: 11
CDR3 protein: ASSQGTGALNEKLF; V gene: TRBV4-2; CDR3 length: 14
CDR3 protein: ASSQDGGGWNTEAF; V gene: TRBV4-1; CDR3 length: 14
CDR3 protein: ASSFPPDGTNYGYT; V gene: TRBV7-9; CDR3 length: 14
CDR3 protein: ASSFQNTIY; V gene: TRBV3-1/TRBV3-2; CDR3 length: 9
CDR3 protein: ASSPRQPTNTGELF; V gene: TRBV3-1/TRBV3-2; CDR3 length: 14
CDR3 protein: ASSLGAGNTEAF; V gene: TRBV14; CDR3 length: 12
CDR3 protein: ASSPPSDTQY; V gene: TRBV7-8; CDR3 length: 10
CDR3 protein: ASSLLTGVKSEAF; V gene: TRBV3-1/TRBV3-2; CDR3 length: 13
CDR3 protein: ASGRGDTEAF; V gene: TRBV6-5; CDR3 length: 10
CDR3 protein: ASSGGQGLEAF; V gene: TRBV9; CDR3 length: 11
CDR3 protein: ASSSRTGGVGYT; V gene: TRBV19; CDR3 length: 12
CDR3 protein: ASSNRETGYT; V gene: TRBV7-9; CDR3 length: 10
CDR3 protein: ASSSVGSDGYYGYT; V gene: TRBV28; CDR3 length: 14
CDR3 protein: ASSKRTGSIEAF; V gene: TRBV19; CDR3 length: 12
CDR3 protein: ASSLDRGDTQY; V gene: TRBV7-2; CDR3 length: 11
CDR3 protein: ASSLVWPGESTDTQY; V gene: TRBV13; CDR3 length: 15
CDR3 protein: ASSEFGGNQPQH; V gene: TRBV6-1; CDR3 length: 12
CDR3 protein: ASGGSGAWSYEQY; V gene: TRBV2; CDR3 length: 13
CDR3 protein: ASSDIGTANTEAF; V gene: TRBV6-1; CDR3 length: 13
CDR3 protein: ASSSGVDSSLNYGYT; V gene: TRBV28; CDR3 length: 15
CDR3 protein: ASRYPGGWGAYEQY; V gene: TRBV28; CDR3 length: 14
CDR3 protein: ASSRDNYGYT; V gene: TRBV5-1; CDR3 length: 10
CDR3 protein: ASSLADDQPQH; V gene: TRBV12-3/TRBV12-4; CDR3 length: 11
CDR3 protein: ASSYVTGAAPF; V gene: TRBV6-5; CDR3 length: 11
CDR3 protein: SVAFVTGGVSNTGELF; V gene: TRBV29-1; CDR3 length: 16
CDR3 protein: ASSVQRLETQY; V gene: TRBV2; CDR3 length: 11
CDR3 protein: ASSLLRGKGNEKLF; V gene: TRBV28; CDR3 length: 14
CDR3 protein: ASRQPGVTTGELF; V gene: TRBV6-6; CDR3 length: 13